Below, 25 T cell receptor beta chains from the same sample are listed, as sequenced in a study of beta chain features in type 1 diabetes. What was sequenced were expressed TCRB transcripts, since all of the isolated RNA had been reverse transcribed. Clones were read by immunoSEQ multiplex PCR, and TCRdb kept only the in-frame ones, dropping some. The sample lists hundreds of thousands of clones; about 17% were seen once. Sample: naive CD4+ T cells from blood. These receptors were taken from a woman between 18 and 29 years old in good health.

The chain recombines TRBV5-6 with TRBJ1-2; D call uncertain. CDR3 length equals 12 residues. The V end was cut by 2 bases, the J end by 5 bases, with 7 bases between. Germline V gives CDR1 SGHDT, CDR2 YYEEEE. The CDR3 protein is CASSFTSYGYTF. The CDR3, as DNA: TGTGCCAGCAGCTTCACCTCGTATGGCTACACCTTC.

J is TRBJ2-7 and V is TRBV15, with 10 nucleotides matching TRBD2. The CDR3 has 15 amino acids. Unmatched junction bases numbered 6, after V lost 2 bases and J lost 5 bases. CDR1 and CDR2 (germline): LNHNV, YYDKDF (reference sequence). The CDR3 sequence is CATSRSSGRIDEQYF. CDR3 nucleotides: TGTGCCACCAGCAGATCTAGCGGGAGAATCGACGAGCAGTACTTC. Full variable domain (rest looked up from reference TRBV15 and TRBJ2-7): DAMVIQNPRYQVTQFGKPVTLSCSQTLNHNVMYWYQQKSSQAPKLLFHYYDKDFNNEADTPDNFQSRRPNTSFCFLDIRSPGLGDTAMYLCATSRSSGRIDEQYFGPGTRLTVT.

This rearrangement joins TRBV6-6 to TRBJ2-7; TRBD1 matches 9 bases. This CDR3 region has 16 residues. V dropped 6 bases and J dropped 3; count of bases not matched to a gene: 12. Germline CDR1 reads MNHNY; CDR2 reads SVGAGI (reference sequence). CDR3: CASSTPGTGSLYEQYF. CDR3 bases: TGTGCCAGCAGCACACCCGGGACAGGGTCGCTCTACGAGCAGTACTTC.

The sample holds a few counts of this clone. The CDR3 sequence is CASRTGHGSNTGELFF. The CDR3 region has the DNA TGTGCCAGCAGAACCGGACACGGATCAAACACCGGGGAGCTGTTTTTT. The rearrangement uses TRBV28 and TRBJ2-2; the D gene is possibly TRBD1 (5 bases). Trimming cost V 6 bases and J 2 bases, with 16 bases left between them. Per germline, CDR1 MDHEN and CDR2 SYDVKM. The length of the CDR3 is 16 residues.

The J gene is TRBJ2-7, the V gene TRBV2; TRBD2 might be the D (6 bases). CDR3 length: 12 residues. Germline V gives CDR1 SNHLY, CDR2 FYNNEI. V gave up 6 bases and J gave up 11 bases, with 17 bases separating them. In nucleotides, the CDR3 is TGTGCCAGCAGGGATGGGGGGTCCCGGGAGTACTTC. It encodes CASRDGGSREYF.

This clone was seen only a few times. The chain employs TRBV2 and TRBJ2-1, with unresolved D. Per germline, CDR1 SNHLY and CDR2 FYNNEI. V lost 4 bases and J lost 9, with 4 bases in between. CDR3 size: 10 residues. The CDR3 DNA sequence: TGTGCCAGCAGTGGGTTTGAGCAGTTCTTC. This codes for CASSGFEQFF.

V and J are TRBV7-2 and TRBJ2-7; D unresolved. The CDR3 is 13 amino acids. Germline CDR1 SGHTA, CDR2 FQGNSA. V was shortened by 3 bases and J by 4 bases, with 10 bases between the two germline ends. This CDR3 reads CASSFAGRYEQYF. The CDR3 nucleotides are TGTGCCAGCAGCTTTGCCGGGCGGTACGAGCAGTACTTC.

The chain links TRBV11-1 to TRBJ2-7; 7 nucleotides match TRBD2. The CDR3 has 13 residues. Germline loops: CDR1 SGHAT, CDR2 FQDESV (reference sequence). V lost 3 bases and J lost 5; bases outside the gene matches: 4. The CDR3 DNA reads TGTGCCAGCAGCTTGGCGGGAGCCAACGAGCAGTACTTC. Translated, it gives CASSLAGANEQYF.

This chain joins TRBV5-6 and TRBJ2-5; 11 nucleotides match TRBD2. Per germline, CDR1 SGHDT and CDR2 YYEEEE. This CDR3 spans 15 amino acids. The V segment lost 5 bases and the J segment 4 bases; nucleotides outside the gene matches: 7. The CDR3 spells CASRPGLAGGETQYF. The DNA of the CDR3 is TGTGCCAGCAGACCCGGACTAGCGGGTGGAGAGACCCAGTACTTC.

Only a few counts were recorded for this clone. The rearrangement links TRBV6-6 to TRBJ1-4; 8 bases match TRBD1. The CDR3 runs to 14 residues. The V gene's germline CDR1 is MNHNY and CDR2 SVGAGI (reference sequence). V gave up 0 bases and J gave up 11 bases; unmatched junction bases: 5. The CDR3 DNA is TGTGCCAGCAGTTACTCGGTATCAGGGGGCAAACTGTTTTTT. Amino acid sequence: CASSYSVSGGKLFF.

This clone was seen a few times. V is TRBV21-1 and J is TRBJ2-2; the D call of TRBD2 is as the table states it, not checked on the DNA. TRBV21-1 is given as a pseudogene. The CDR3 runs 18 residues. CDR3 amino acids: CASSNYLPRGRRTGELFF. Written as DNA, the CDR3 is TGTGCCAGCAGCAACTATCTCCCCCGGGGGAGAAGAACCGGGGAGCTGTTTTTT.

As to this clone: Other DNA sequences within the sample encode an identical CDR3. The chain combines TRBV28 with TRBJ2-5, with D possibly matching TRBD2 (5 bases). Germline lookup yields CDR1 MDHEN and CDR2 SYDVKM. Trimming cost V 4 bases and J 2 bases, with 8 bases left between them. CDR3 length equals 13 residues. The CDR3 DNA reads as TGTGCCAGCAGTTCCGGGGTACAAGAGACCCAGTACTTC. Its translation is CASSSGVQETQYF.

This rearrangement joins TRBV18 to TRBJ2-2, with 12 bases identical to TRBD2. CDR3 length: 17 residues. V was pared by 6 bases and J by 1 base, with 6 bases of the junction left unmatched. The germline V gene encodes CDR1 KGHSH and CDR2 LQKENI. The CDR3 loop is CASSLAGGTWNTGELFF. In nucleotides, the CDR3 is TGTGCCAGCTCCCTAGCGGGAGGGACGTGGAACACCGGGGAGCTGTTTTTT.

This clone was detected only a few times. The chain links TRBV18 to TRBJ2-5; TRBD1 is a possible D gene (6 bases). With 3 bases removed from V and 7 bases from J, the gap between germline ends came to 15 bases. Germline lookup yields CDR1 KGHSH and CDR2 LQKENI. The CDR3 extends over 14 amino acids. The CDR3 reads CASSPGAGQATQYF. The DNA of the CDR3 is TGTGCCAGCTCACCGGGGGCAGGGCAGGCGACCCAGTACTTC.

The chain joins TRBV7-3 to TRBJ2-3; D is unresolved. This CDR3 comprises 13 residues. Germline CDR1 and CDR2: SGHTA and FQGTGA. V lost 5 bases and J lost 6, with 12 bases in between. The CDR3 bases are TGTGCCAGCAGCCGTATGGCGGCGGATACGCAGTATTTT. As protein: CASSRMAADTQYF.

Notes on this clone: The sample has other DNA sequences that encode this CDR3 too. The V gene is TRBV29-1, the J gene TRBJ2-1; TRBD1 aligns across 10 bases. V was pared by 7 bases and J by 7 bases, with 1 base of the junction left unmatched. There are 11 residues in the CDR3. Looked up from germline, CDR1 is SQVTM and CDR2 is ANQGSEA. The CDR3 here is CSADRGNEQFF. The CDR3 DNA sequence: TGCAGCGCGGACAGGGGGAATGAGCAGTTCTTC.

This rearrangement joins TRBV4-2 to TRBJ2-2; D is uncertain. Germline V lookup: CDR1 LGHNA, CDR2 YNFKEQ. This CDR3 has 14 amino acids. Trimming left V 5 bases short and J 6 bases short, with 13 bases between. This chain's CDR3 is CASSLVSGSGELFF. As DNA, the CDR3 is TGTGCCAGCAGCTTAGTATCGGGCTCCGGGGAGCTGTTTTTT.

Only a few counts were recorded for this clone. The V and J genes are TRBV19 and TRBJ2-7, with D uncertain. The germline gives CDR1 LNHDA, CDR2 SQIVND (reference sequence). This CDR3 has 15 residues. Trimming pared 4 bases from V and 6 bases from J, leaving 19 bases between. The DNA of the CDR3 is TGTGCCAGTAGTAGCCCATATGTGACGGAGTGCGAGCAGTACTTC. This gives the protein CASSSPYVTECEQYF.

This chain uses TRBV5-1 with TRBJ2-1, with 10 bases aligning to TRBD2. This CDR3 region has 15 residues. After removal of 4 bases from V and 10 bases from J, the junction contained 11 bases not matched to a gene. CDR1 SGHRS and CDR2 YFSETQ come from the germline V gene. CDR3 in DNA: TGCGCCAGCAGCCTGGGGGCTAGCGGGAGTGGGGAGCAGTTCTTC. Amino acids: CASSLGASGSGEQFF.

The chain couples TRBV5-6 to TRBJ2-1; 7 bases align to TRBD2. The ends lost 0 bases at V and 4 bases at J; junction bases unmatched: 7. Germline-derived CDR1 and CDR2 are SGHDT and YYEEEE. The length of the CDR3 is 16 residues. The CDR3 is CASSLAFAGAYNEQFF. CDR3 DNA sequence: TGTGCCAGCAGCTTGGCCTTCGCGGGAGCTTACAATGAGCAGTTCTTC.

The chain has TRBV7-8 and TRBJ1-5; D is uncertain. The length of the CDR3 is 13 residues. Germline CDR1 and CDR2: SGHVS and FQNEAQ. V dropped 1 base and J dropped 6 bases, with 7 bases sitting between them. CDR3 sequence reads: CASSLDGPQPQHF. CDR3 in DNA: TGTGCCAGCAGCTTAGACGGTCCTCAGCCCCAGCATTTT.

The rearrangement joins TRBV6-6 to TRBJ2-6; perhaps TRBD1 as D (6 bases). This CDR3 has 16 residues. Trimming took 5 bases from V and 3 from J, leaving 14 bases between them. In germline, CDR1 is MNHNY, CDR2 SVGAGI (reference sequence). As DNA, the CDR3 is TGTGCCAGCAGTAAACAGGGTCTCCTTGGGGCCAACGTCCTGACTTTC. Its translation is CASSKQGLLGANVLTF.

V and J are TRBV18 and TRBJ2-1; 7 nucleotides align to TRBD1. CDR1 and CDR2 from the germline V gene are KGHSH and LQKENI. The V gene end was trimmed by 3 bases and the J gene end by 3 bases; junction bases not matched to a gene: 5. The CDR3 totals 15 residues. CDR3 region: CASSPRTGGYNEQFF. CDR3 nucleotide sequence: TGTGCCAGCTCACCTCGGACAGGAGGCTACAATGAGCAGTTCTTC.

This clone was seen a handful of times. The chain joins TRBV4-2 to TRBJ2-7; D might be TRBD2 (6 bases). The V end was cut by 4 bases, the J end by 2 bases, with 18 bases between. CDR3 length: 16 residues. Germline lookup yields CDR1 LGHNA and CDR2 YNFKEQ. CDR3: CASSPKVLAEPYEQYF. The CDR3 nucleotides read TGTGCCAGCAGCCCGAAGGTGTTAGCGGAGCCCTACGAGCAGTACTTC.

V gene TRBV5-1 combines with J gene TRBJ1-5; no definite D call. This CDR3 is 13 amino acids long. V lost 2 bases and J 5 bases, leaving 8 bases between the germline ends. CDR1 and CDR2 from the germline V gene are SGHRS and YFSETQ. The CDR3 nucleotides read TGCGCCAGCAGCTTCCGGGGAGATCAGCCCCAGCATTTT. Residues: CASSFRGDQPQHF.